The entry below gives a single TCR beta chain sequence along with its context. Its antigen is currently unknown. This entry comes from a study of T cells after yellow fever vaccination. General observations from the study: On re-exposure, the response was weaker but peaked faster, at day 5 versus 15. Sorted repertoires could include abundant contaminating clonotypes from bulk cells.

The CDR3 is 14 amino acids. The V end was cut by 0 bases, the J end by 2 bases, with 7 bases between. Germline lookup yields CDR1 MNHEY and CDR2 SVGAGI. In TCRdb, the 5' RACE reads were re-called with MiXCR into one record per CDR3 protein. The repertoire consists of approximately 160,000 distinct CDR3 sequences, with 9.3% occurring once and the leading ten covering about 40%. The receptor was derived from a young man who received the YFV17D yellow fever vaccine. Sequences were derived from CD8+ T cells sorted from PBMCs, sampled 45 days after the yellow fever booster vaccination. J is TRBJ1-2 and V is TRBV6-5; D might be TRBD1 (5 bases). This CDR3 is CASSYSDTNYGYTF. In nucleotides, the CDR3 is TGTGCCAGCAGTTACTCGGACACCAACTATGGCTACACCTTC.